These 12 T cell receptor beta chains originate from one sample sequenced in a study of T cell responses to AZD1222 COVID-19 vaccine. Data came from immunoSEQ multiplex PCR; TCRdb stores just in-frame clones and leaves some out. The data contain 200,000 or so clones, roughly 93% of them seen just once; the ten biggest clones take up 0.75% to 1%. Specimen: peripheral blood, collected on day 0 of AZD1222 vaccination. The receptors stem from an adult in good health.

This chain uses TRBV5-1 with TRBJ2-5, with D unresolved. Looked up from germline, CDR1 is SGHRS and CDR2 is YFSETQ. V lost 4 bases and J lost 5, with 15 bases in between. The CDR3 is made up of 14 amino acids. The CDR3 loop reads CASSQYDPVETQYF. CDR3 nucleotide sequence: TGCGCCAGCAGCCAGTATGACCCCGTTGAGACCCAGTACTTC.

This rearrangement joins TRBV5-4 to TRBJ2-1; D gene uncertain. CDR3 length equals 15 residues. Germline V lookup: CDR1 SGHNT, CDR2 YYREEE (reference sequence). Trimming removed 4 bases from V and 4 bases from J, with 15 bases in between. DNA for the CDR3: TGTGCCAGCAGCCGTGGTGGTGGAGATTACAATGAGCAGTTCTTC. Encoded protein: CASSRGGGDYNEQFF.

V gene TRBV4-2 combines with J gene TRBJ2-7; no definite D call. The CDR3 is made up of 13 amino acids. Germline CDR1 is LGHNA and CDR2 is YNFKEQ. V lost 0 bases, J lost 3 bases, and 6 bases lay in between. The CDR3 DNA reads TGTGCCAGCAGCCAAGACCCTTTCTACGAGCAGTACTTC. Translating it yields CASSQDPFYEQYF.

The chain is built from TRBV10-3 and TRBJ2-2; D may match TRBD1 or TRBD2 (5 bases each). CDR3 length equals 17 residues. Per the germline V gene, CDR1 is ENHRY and CDR2 is SYGVKD. V lost 6 bases and J lost 0, with 17 bases in between. The CDR3 spells CAISATGTFSNTGELFF. The DNA of the CDR3 is TGTGCCATCAGCGCAACCGGGACCTTCTCGAACACCGGGGAGCTGTTTTTT.

The gene calls are TRBV20-1 and TRBJ1-5; D ambiguous. V gave up 3 bases and J gave up 6 bases, with 12 bases separating them. Germline V CDR1 and CDR2: DFQATT, SNEGSKA (reference sequence). The CDR3 extends over 13 amino acids. The CDR3 nucleotides are TGCAGTGCTAGTGGCTCCCGCAGTCAGCCCCAGCATTTT. Translating it yields CSASGSRSQPQHF.

DNA for the CDR3: TGTGCCAGCAGCTTAGCCCCAGATACGCAGTATTTT. Translation gives CASSLAPDTQYF. The rearrangement joins TRBV7-2 to TRBJ2-3; D is uncertain. The V end lost 0 bases, the J end lost 4 bases, and 2 bases lay between the germline ends. Per the germline V gene, CDR1 is SGHTA and CDR2 is FQGNSA. This CDR3 has 12 amino acids.

The chain is built from TRBV5-1 and TRBJ2-7; D is ambiguous. CDR3 length: 12 residues. Germline-derived CDR1 and CDR2 are SGHRS and YFSETQ. Trimming left V 0 bases short and J 4 bases short, with 5 bases between. Here the CDR3 DNA reads TGCGCCAGCAGCTTGGCGAATTACGAGCAGTACTTC. Its protein is CASSLANYEQYF.

The chain is built from TRBV6-5 and TRBJ1-2; TRBD1 might be the D (6 bases). Trimming shortened V by 5 bases and J by 6 bases, and 16 bases separated the two germline ends. The germline CDR1 and CDR2 sequences are MNHEY and SVGAGI. The CDR3 sequence is 14 residues long. The chain's CDR3 is CASSQPGHLNGYTF. The CDR3 DNA reads TGTGCCAGCAGTCAACCGGGACACCTCAATGGCTACACCTTC.

This rearrangement joins TRBV13 to TRBJ2-7; 7 bases align to TRBD1. The CDR3 is 13 residues long. J was trimmed by 4 bases and V by 4 bases; bases with no gene match: 4. Germline assignment: CDR1 PRHDT and CDR2 FYEKMQ (reference sequence). The CDR3 sequence: CASSSRDSYEQYF. The CDR3 nucleotides are TGTGCCAGCAGCTCCCGGGACAGTTACGAGCAGTACTTC.

The chain has TRBV5-4 and TRBJ1-2; 8 bases are shared with TRBD1. The CDR3 consists of 15 residues. With V trimmed by 6 bases and J by 7 bases, 14 bases remained unmatched. The germline CDR1 and CDR2 sequences are SGHNT and YYREEE (reference sequence). The CDR3 sequence is CASKSTPTGVVGYTF. In DNA form, the CDR3 reads TGTGCCAGCAAGAGTACCCCGACAGGGGTTGTTGGCTACACCTTC.

The chain has TRBV19 and TRBJ2-7, with TRBD1 matching 9 bases. After removal of 6 bases from V and 5 bases from J, the junction contained 8 bases not matched to a gene. The CDR3 contains 14 residues. Germline values: CDR1 LNHDA, CDR2 SQIVND (reference sequence). The CDR3 DNA follows: TGTGCCAGTAGATCGGGACAGGGTCCCAACGAGCAGTACTTC. The encoded protein is CASRSGQGPNEQYF.

The chain couples TRBV27 to TRBJ1-6; no firm D call. In germline, CDR1 is MNHEY, CDR2 SMNVEV (reference sequence). Trimming stripped 0 bases from V and 7 bases from J, with 10 bases between. This CDR3 is 15 amino acids long. The CDR3 region has the DNA TGTGCCAGCAGTTTATCGCCAGGCCAAAATTCACCCCTCCACTTT. It translates to CASSLSPGQNSPLHF.